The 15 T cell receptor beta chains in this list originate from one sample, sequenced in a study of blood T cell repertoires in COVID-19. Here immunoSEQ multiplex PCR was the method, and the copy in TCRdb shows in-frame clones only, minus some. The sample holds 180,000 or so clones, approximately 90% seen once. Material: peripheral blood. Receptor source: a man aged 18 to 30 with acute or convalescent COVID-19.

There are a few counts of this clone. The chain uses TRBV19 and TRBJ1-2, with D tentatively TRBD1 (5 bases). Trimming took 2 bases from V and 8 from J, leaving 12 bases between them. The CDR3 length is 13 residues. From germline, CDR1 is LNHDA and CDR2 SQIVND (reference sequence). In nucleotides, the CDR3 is TGTGCCAGTAGTATACCGGGGGTCGGAGGCTACACCTTC. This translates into CASSIPGVGGYTF.

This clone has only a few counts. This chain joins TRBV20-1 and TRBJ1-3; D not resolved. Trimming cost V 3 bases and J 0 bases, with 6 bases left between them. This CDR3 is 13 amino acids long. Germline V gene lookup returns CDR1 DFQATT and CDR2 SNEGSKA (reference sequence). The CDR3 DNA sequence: TGCAGTGCTAGTGACGTCTCTGGAAACACCATATATTTT. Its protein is CSASDVSGNTIYF.

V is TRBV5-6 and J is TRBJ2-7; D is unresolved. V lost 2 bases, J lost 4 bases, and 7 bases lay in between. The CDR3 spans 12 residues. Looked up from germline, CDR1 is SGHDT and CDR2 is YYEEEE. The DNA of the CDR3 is TGTGCCAGCAGCTTTGGTAGATACGAGCAGTACGTC. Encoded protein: CASSFGRYEQYV.

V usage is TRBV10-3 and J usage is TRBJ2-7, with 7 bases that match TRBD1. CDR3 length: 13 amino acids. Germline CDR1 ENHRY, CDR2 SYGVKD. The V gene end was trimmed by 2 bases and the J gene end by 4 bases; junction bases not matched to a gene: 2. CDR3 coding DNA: TGTGCCATCAGTGAGCCGGACAGGTACGAGCAGTACGTC. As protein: CAISEPDRYEQYV.

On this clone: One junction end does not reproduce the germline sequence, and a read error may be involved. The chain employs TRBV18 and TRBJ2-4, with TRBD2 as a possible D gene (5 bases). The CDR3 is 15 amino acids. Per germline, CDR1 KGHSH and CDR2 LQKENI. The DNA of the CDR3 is TGTGCCAGCTCGCCACCCCGAGGGGCCAAAAACATTCAGTACTTC. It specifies CASSPPRGAKNIQYF. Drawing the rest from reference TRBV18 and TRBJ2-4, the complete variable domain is NAGVMQNPRHLVRRRGQEARLRCSPMKGHSHVYWYRQLPEEGLKFMVYLQKENIIDESGMPKERFSAEFPKEGPSILRIQQVVRGDSAAYFCASSPPRGAKNIQYFGAGTRLSVL.

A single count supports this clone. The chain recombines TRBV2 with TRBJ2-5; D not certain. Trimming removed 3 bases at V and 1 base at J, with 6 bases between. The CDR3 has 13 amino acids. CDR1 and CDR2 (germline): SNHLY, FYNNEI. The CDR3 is CASSDVSQETQYF. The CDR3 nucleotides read TGTGCCAGCAGTGATGTCAGCCAAGAGACCCAGTACTTC.

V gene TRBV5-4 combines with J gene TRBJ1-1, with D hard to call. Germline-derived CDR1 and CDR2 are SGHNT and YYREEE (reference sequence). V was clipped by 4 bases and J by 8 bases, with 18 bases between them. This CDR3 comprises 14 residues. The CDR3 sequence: CASSPSVSEREAFF. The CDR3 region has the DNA TGTGCCAGCAGCCCTTCCGTGTCTGAGAGAGAAGCTTTCTTT.

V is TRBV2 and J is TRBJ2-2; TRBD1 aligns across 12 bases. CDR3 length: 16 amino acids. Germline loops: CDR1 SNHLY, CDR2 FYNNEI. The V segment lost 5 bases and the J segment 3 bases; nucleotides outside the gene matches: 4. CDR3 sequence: CASSTGTGGDTGELFF. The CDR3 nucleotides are TGTGCCAGCAGTACCGGGACAGGGGGCGACACCGGGGAGCTGTTTTTT.

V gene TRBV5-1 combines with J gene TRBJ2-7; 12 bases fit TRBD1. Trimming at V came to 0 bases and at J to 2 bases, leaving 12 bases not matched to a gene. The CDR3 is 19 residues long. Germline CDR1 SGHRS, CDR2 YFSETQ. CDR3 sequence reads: CASSLGTGTGGPSPYEQYF. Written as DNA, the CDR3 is TGCGCCAGCAGCTTGGGCACCGGGACAGGGGGCCCGTCCCCCTACGAGCAGTACTTC.

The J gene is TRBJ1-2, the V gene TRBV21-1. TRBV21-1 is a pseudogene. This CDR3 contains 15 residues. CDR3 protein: CASSRSGLEGYGYTF. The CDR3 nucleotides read TGTGCCAGCAGCAGGTCCGGACTAGAGGGATATGGCTACACCTTC.

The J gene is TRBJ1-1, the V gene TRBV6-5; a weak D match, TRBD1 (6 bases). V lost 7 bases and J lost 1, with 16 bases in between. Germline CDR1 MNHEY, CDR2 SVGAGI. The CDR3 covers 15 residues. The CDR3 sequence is CASKRGFGTNTEAFF. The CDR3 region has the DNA TGTGCCAGCAAAAGGGGGTTCGGAACGAACACTGAAGCTTTCTTT.

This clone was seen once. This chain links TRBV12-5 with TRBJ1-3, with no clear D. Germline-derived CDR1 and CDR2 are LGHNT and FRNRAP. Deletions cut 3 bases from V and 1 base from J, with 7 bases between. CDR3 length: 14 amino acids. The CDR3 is CASGLGGSGNTIYF. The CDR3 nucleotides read TGTGCTAGTGGTTTAGGAGGGTCTGGAAACACCATATATTTT.

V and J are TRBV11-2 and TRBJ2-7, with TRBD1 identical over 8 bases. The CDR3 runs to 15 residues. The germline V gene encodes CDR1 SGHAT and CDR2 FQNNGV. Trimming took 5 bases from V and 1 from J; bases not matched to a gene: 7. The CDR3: CASSPTGESSYEQYV. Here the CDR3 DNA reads TGTGCCAGCAGCCCGACAGGGGAATCTTCCTACGAGCAGTACGTC.

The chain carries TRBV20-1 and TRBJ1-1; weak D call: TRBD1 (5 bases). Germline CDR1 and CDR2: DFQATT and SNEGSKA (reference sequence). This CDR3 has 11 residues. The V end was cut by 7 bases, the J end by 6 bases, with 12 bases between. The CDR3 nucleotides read TGCAGTGTCCAGGGTTTTGCTGAAGCTTTCTTT. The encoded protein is CSVQGFAEAFF.

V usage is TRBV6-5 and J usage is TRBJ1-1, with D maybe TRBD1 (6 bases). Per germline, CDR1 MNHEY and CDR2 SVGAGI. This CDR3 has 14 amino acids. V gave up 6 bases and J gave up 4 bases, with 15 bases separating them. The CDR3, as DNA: TGTGCCAGCAGCAACAGGGAGTCAGGCACTGAAGCTTTCTTT. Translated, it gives CASSNRESGTEAFF.